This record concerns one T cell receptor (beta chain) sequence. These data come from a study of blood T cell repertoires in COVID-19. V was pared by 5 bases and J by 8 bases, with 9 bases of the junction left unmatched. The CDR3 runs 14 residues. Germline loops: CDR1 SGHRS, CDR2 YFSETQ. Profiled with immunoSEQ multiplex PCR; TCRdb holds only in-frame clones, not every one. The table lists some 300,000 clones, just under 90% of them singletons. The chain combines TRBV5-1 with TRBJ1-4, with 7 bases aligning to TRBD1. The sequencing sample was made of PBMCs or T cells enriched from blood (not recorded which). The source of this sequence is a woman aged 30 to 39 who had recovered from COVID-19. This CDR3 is CASSSGTENEKLFF. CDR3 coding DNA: TGCGCCAGCAGTTCCGGGACAGAAAACGAAAAACTGTTTTTT.